Listed below are T cell receptor beta chains from one sample, sequenced in a study of Tregs in tolerant kidney transplant recipients. This table comes from immunoSEQ multiplex PCR, and its TCRdb copy is limited to in-frame clones, with some not included. The repertoire consists of about 240,000 clones, with roughly 84% occurring once and the leading ten covering around 0.64%. The sample taken for sequencing was CD4+ T cells from blood. Receptors were obtained from a human donor in good health. The conserved cysteine and the conserved F or W are not part of the CDR3 here.

len: 13; v_gene: TRBV5-1; CDR3aa: ASSLGTTSNDEQF
len: 10; v_gene: TRBV7-9; CDR3aa: ASSTGTGGYT
len: 16; v_gene: TRBV4-1; CDR3aa: ASSQERASGGIGETQY
len: 12; v_gene: TRBV11-2; CDR3aa: ASSYRLGKAEQY
len: 14; v_gene: TRBV25-1; CDR3aa: ASRAGQGIIQETQY
len: 12; v_gene: TRBV5-6; CDR3aa: ASRDRKYQETQY
len: 14; v_gene: TRBV13; CDR3aa: ASSLGLGGDPYEQY
len: 10; v_gene: TRBV30; CDR3aa: AWTREVTEAF
len: 15; v_gene: TRBV11-3; CDR3aa: ASSSAPGDSGSNEQF
len: 13; v_gene: TRBV4-2; CDR3aa: ASSSTSGEGDTQY
len: 13; v_gene: TRBV7-2; CDR3aa: ASSVSGTGVYGYT
len: 11; v_gene: TRBV7-9; CDR3aa: ASSPGANEKLF
len: 14; v_gene: TRBV6-1; CDR3aa: ASSEVPPAGQTEAF
len: 13; v_gene: TRBV6-6; CDR3aa: ASRRDRDLNTEAF
len: 12; v_gene: TRBV2; CDR3aa: ASRDTGVSDTQY
len: 13; v_gene: TRBV5-1; CDR3aa: ASTLQGVKLETQY
len: 12; v_gene: TRBV7-9; CDR3aa: ASSLGTDITEAF
len: 12; v_gene: TRBV5-1; CDR3aa: ASSLGQTYNEQF
len: 10; v_gene: TRBV2; CDR3aa: ASSGDSSEQY
len: 11; v_gene: TRBV27; CDR3aa: ASSPRPFYEQY
len: 13; v_gene: TRBV4-2; CDR3aa: ASSQLAASSYEQY
len: 13; v_gene: TRBV6-6; CDR3aa: AHRKGAEPNEKLF
len: 12; v_gene: TRBV2; CDR3aa: ASSPLTPTDTQY
len: 10; v_gene: TRBV2; CDR3aa: ASAIIQETQY
len: 12; v_gene: TRBV10-1; CDR3aa: ATRPGSSYNEQF
len: 14; v_gene: TRBV10-1; CDR3aa: ASSADRGLNTGELF
len: 11; v_gene: TRBV5-4; CDR3aa: ASSFSGVNEQF
len: 12; v_gene: TRBV5-5; CDR3aa: ASSLVLAPYEQY
len: 15; v_gene: TRBV7-3; CDR3aa: ASSLTGGGGGANVLT
len: 10; v_gene: TRBV4-2; CDR3aa: ASSQELGGQY